Each of the 10 T cell receptor beta chains below was sequenced from the same sample in a study of monozygotic twins with cystic fibrosis. Profiling relied on immunoSEQ multiplex PCR, and the TCRdb table lists in-frame clones only, not all of them. The table has around 25,000 clones, 95% to 98% seen once. What was sequenced was blood. The receptors shown here come from a girl aged 2 to 10 with cystic fibrosis.

This clone has a handful of counts. The chain links TRBV9 to TRBJ1-1; D is undetermined. This CDR3 spans 13 amino acids. Germline lookup yields CDR1 SGDLS and CDR2 YYNGEE. V was pared by 3 bases and J by 4 bases, with 10 bases between. CDR3 residues: CASSAFDGTEAFF. The CDR3 nucleotides are TGTGCCAGCAGCGCTTTCGACGGCACTGAAGCTTTCTTT.

In DNA form, the CDR3 reads TGCAGCGTGATCGGGGACAGCTTCTATGGCTACACCTTC. It translates to CSVIGDSFYGYTF. The rearrangement uses TRBV29-1 and TRBJ1-2; 7 bases line up with TRBD1. The germline V gene encodes CDR1 SQVTM and CDR2 ANQGSEA. The CDR3 runs to 13 residues. V lost 6 bases and J lost 4; bases outside the gene matches: 8.

The chain couples TRBV7-2 to TRBJ1-5, with a possible D match to TRBD1 (5 bases). V was pared by 5 bases and J by 6 bases, with 14 bases between. The germline V gene has CDR1 SGHTA and CDR2 FQGNSA. The CDR3 sequence is 14 residues long. CDR3 residues: CASSLGGIGQPQHF. The CDR3 DNA reads as TGTGCCAGCAGCCTGGGGGGGATTGGTCAGCCCCAGCATTTT. The full variable domain, with the rest looked up from reference TRBV7-2 and TRBJ1-5, is GAGVSQSPSNKVTEKGKDVELRCDPISGHTALYWYRQSLGQGLEFLIYFQGNSAPDKSGLPSDRFSAERTGGSVSTLTIQRTQQEDSAVYLCASSLGGIGQPQHFGDGTRLSIL.

CDR3 protein: CASSYLWTGVNYGYTF. The CDR3 nucleotides read TGTGCCAGCAGTTACTTGTGGACAGGGGTCAACTATGGCTACACCTTC. The chain uses TRBV6-5 and TRBJ1-2; 9 nucleotides agree with TRBD1. The V segment lost 1 base and the J segment 2 bases; nucleotides outside the gene matches: 5. Germline V gives CDR1 MNHEY, CDR2 SVGAGI. This CDR3 has 16 residues.

V is TRBV25-1 and J is TRBJ2-7; D is uncertain. Germline CDR1 is MGHDK and CDR2 is SYGVNS. With 3 bases removed from V and 2 bases from J, the gap between germline ends came to 8 bases. The CDR3 is 13 amino acids. CDR3 bases: TGTGCCAGCAGTGATTACACCGCCTACGAGCAGTACTTC. It codes for CASSDYTAYEQYF.

The chain employs TRBV7-2 and TRBJ2-7; 10 bases line up with TRBD2. CDR1 and CDR2 (germline): SGHTA, FQGNSA. This CDR3 spans 16 amino acids. V lost 1 base to trimming and J lost 3 bases; unmatched junction nucleotides: 6. The CDR3 reads CASSLGLAGVGYEQYF. CDR3 in DNA: TGTGCCAGCAGCTTAGGTCTAGCGGGAGTGGGCTACGAGCAGTACTTC.

The chain uses TRBV28 and TRBJ2-5; 8 nucleotides agree with TRBD1. V trimming: 5 bases; J trimming: 5 bases; junction bases outside the gene matches: 7. Germline CDR1 is MDHEN and CDR2 is SYDVKM. There are 14 residues in the CDR3. CDR3 in amino acids: CASSTSWTGETQYF. The CDR3 nucleotides read TGTGCCAGCAGTACCTCGTGGACAGGGGAGACCCAGTACTTC.

This clone has just one count. The V gene is TRBV19, the J gene TRBJ2-5, with 10 positions matching TRBD2. The germline gives CDR1 LNHDA, CDR2 SQIVND (reference sequence). The CDR3 has 15 residues. Trimming cost V 3 bases and J 5 bases; bases outside gene matches: 6. The CDR3 protein is CASSIKREGRETQYF. The DNA of the CDR3 is TGTGCCAGTAGTATTAAGCGGGAGGGCCGGGAGACCCAGTACTTC.

In this sample, this clone turned up a few times. The chain carries TRBV10-3 and TRBJ2-3; 8 positions match TRBD2. J gave up 0 bases and V 0 bases, and 2 bases lay outside the gene matches. CDR1 and CDR2 from the germline V gene are ENHRY and SYGVKD. The CDR3 is 16 residues long. The CDR3 reads CAISESGGGSTDTQYF. CDR3 in DNA: TGTGCCATCAGTGAGTCTGGCGGGGGGAGCACAGATACGCAGTATTTT.

This rearrangement joins TRBV27 to TRBJ1-2; no reliable D call. The V end was cut by 2 bases, the J end by 6 bases, with 13 bases between. The CDR3 has 14 residues. Germline CDR1 and CDR2: MNHEY and SMNVEV (reference sequence). CDR3 sequence (DNA): TGTGCCAGCAGTTTACCCACCCTGGGAAATGGCTACACCTTC. As protein: CASSLPTLGNGYTF.